One sample yielded the 18 T cell receptor beta chains listed below, sequenced in a study of T cells in Graves' hyperthyroidism and ophthalmopathy. There were TCR beta CDR3 regions amplified from RNA transcripts. HTBI primers drove first-round RT-PCR of the TCR CDR3. TCRdb redid the calling of the multiplex PCR reads with MiXCR, one entry per CDR3 protein. Of some 400,000 distinct CDR3 sequences listed, 13% were seen once; the top ten hold roughly 20%. The sequenced sample consisted of blood. The receptors here all came from a man aged 25 to 40 with Graves' hyperthyroidism that later progressed to Graves' ophthalmopathy.

This clonotype was recorded a few times. The rearrangement joins TRBV7-2 to TRBJ1-5; unclear D gene. The CDR3 is made up of 15 amino acids. The ends were cut back, 5 bases at V and 3 bases at J, with 14 bases in the middle. Germline CDR1 SGHTA, CDR2 FQGNSA. This CDR3 is CASSPNRGVNQPQHF. CDR3 coding DNA: TGTGCCAGCAGCCCCAATCGGGGAGTCAATCAGCCCCAGCATTTT.

This clonotype was seen many times. The genes are TRBV5-1 and TRBJ2-1; D unresolved. This CDR3 is built from 13 residues. Trimming removed 4 bases at V and 6 bases at J, with 11 bases between. Germline-derived CDR1 and CDR2 are SGHRS and YFSETQ. The CDR3 spells CASSLQESNEQFF. The CDR3 DNA reads as TGCGCCAGCAGCCTCCAAGAGAGCAATGAGCAGTTCTTC.

This clonotype was found many times. V gene TRBV20-1 combines with J gene TRBJ1-1; D call uncertain. There are 12 residues in the CDR3. Germline values: CDR1 DFQATT, CDR2 SNEGSKA (reference sequence). Trimming took off 7 bases at V and 4 bases at J, with 13 bases between the two ends. Written as DNA, the CDR3 is TGCAGTGGGAACAGTGGATTCACTGAAGCTTTCTTT. The encoded protein is CSGNSGFTEAFF.

The table lists this clonotype with many counts. V is TRBV3-1 and J is TRBJ1-2, with D perhaps TRBD1 (5 bases). CDR3 size: 14 residues. The germline CDR1 and CDR2 sequences are LGHDT and YNNKEL (reference sequence). Trimming pared 2 bases from V and 2 bases from J, leaving 9 bases between. DNA of the CDR3: TGTGCCAGCAGCCAAAATAACAGGAACTATGGCTACACCTTC. Its protein is CASSQNNRNYGYTF.

This clonotype occurred many times. The chain combines TRBV7-3 with TRBJ2-1; 7 bases fit TRBD2. The CDR3 has 16 amino acids. CDR1 and CDR2 (germline): SGHTA, FQGTGA. Germline trimming cut 5 bases from V and 0 bases from J; bases unmatched to any gene: 7. The CDR3 region is CASSPAGRSSYNEQFF. In DNA form, the CDR3 reads TGTGCCAGCAGCCCCGCCGGGAGGAGCTCCTACAATGAGCAGTTCTTC. Looking up the rest from reference TRBV7-3 and TRBJ2-1 gives the full variable domain: GAGVSQTPSNKVTEKGKYVELRCDPISGHTALYWYRQSLGQGPEFLIYFQGTGAADDSGLPNDRFFAVRPEGSVSTLKIQRTERGDSAVYLCASSPAGRSSYNEQFFGPGTRLTVL.

This clonotype occurred many times. The chain carries TRBV5-5 and TRBJ1-3; 8 bases align to TRBD1. There are 14 residues in the CDR3. The V gene end was trimmed by 4 bases and the J gene end by 1 base; junction bases not matched to a gene: 1. From germline, CDR1 is SGHKS and CDR2 YYEKEE (reference sequence). DNA for the CDR3: TGTGCCAGCAGCCGGACAGGGTCTGGAAACACCATATATTTT. This gives the protein CASSRTGSGNTIYF.

This clonotype was recorded many times. The rearrangement uses TRBV6-1 and TRBJ2-2; 9 bases map to TRBD1. This CDR3 spans 15 amino acids. Germline values: CDR1 MNHNS, CDR2 SASEGT. V shed 7 bases, J shed 4 bases, and the junction held 7 bases outside the gene matches. The CDR3 DNA reads TGTGCCAGCACCAGTCGGACAGGGGCCACCGGGGAGCTGTTTTTT. Its translation is CASTSRTGATGELFF.

This clonotype showed up many times. This chain uses TRBV10-3 with TRBJ2-6, with D perhaps matching TRBD2 (6 bases). The CDR3 contains 17 residues. The V end lost 6 bases, the J end lost 0 bases, and 15 bases lay between the germline ends. Germline values: CDR1 ENHRY, CDR2 SYGVKD. The DNA of the CDR3 is TGTGCCATCAGCGGACGGACTAATAGCTCTGGGGCCAACGTCCTGACTTTC. The encoded protein is CAISGRTNSSGANVLTF.

With respect to this clonotype: A read error is possible here, since a much larger clone lies one base away. The conserved phenylalanine or tryptophan is not found at the CDR3 terminus, so this likely reflects a read error. The chain is built from TRBV7-2 and TRBJ2-1; TRBD2 is a possible D gene (6 bases). The CDR3 covers 13 residues. CDR1 is SGHTA, CDR2 FQGNSA, per germline. V shed 11 bases and J shed 4 bases, with 15 bases lying between them. As DNA, the CDR3 is TGTGCCGGCTCCACCGGGAGTTACAATGAGCAGTTCTCC. It codes for CAGSTGSYNEQFS.

In its sample, this clonotype was seen many times. The J gene is TRBJ1-2, the V gene TRBV28; 7 nucleotides line up with TRBD1. J gave up 1 base and V 6 bases, and 11 bases lay outside the gene matches. CDR3 size: 16 residues. Germline CDR1 MDHEN, CDR2 SYDVKM. The CDR3 sequence: CASSPSTGWSNYGYTF. For the CDR3, the DNA is TGTGCCAGCAGCCCCTCGACAGGGTGGAGTAACTATGGCTACACCTTC.

This clonotype was seen more than once but under ten times. This chain connects TRBV7-2 to TRBJ1-5, with no clear D. This CDR3 is built from 16 residues. V dropped 2 bases and J dropped 3 bases, with 14 bases sitting between them. Germline V lookup: CDR1 SGHTA, CDR2 FQGNSA. The CDR3, as DNA: TGTGCCAGCAGCTTATATTGGGGTCCCAACAATCAGCCCCAGCATTTT. Encoded protein: CASSLYWGPNNQPQHF.

The J gene is TRBJ1-2, the V gene TRBV28; D not resolved. Germline V gene sequence: CDR1 MDHEN, CDR2 SYDVKM. Trimming cost V 5 bases and J 4 bases, with 17 bases left between them. The CDR3 has 15 residues. CDR3 protein: CASSTGIISGYGYTF. The CDR3, as DNA: TGTGCCAGCAGTACTGGGATAATAAGCGGCTATGGCTACACCTTC.

This clonotype was recorded at least ten times. J is TRBJ1-2 and V is TRBV4-1; D is uncertain. The CDR3 totals 14 residues. Germline CDR1 and CDR2: MGHRA and YSYEKL. With 4 bases removed from V and 3 bases from J, the gap between germline ends came to 12 bases. The CDR3 DNA reads TGCGCCAGCAGCCCGCTGACCTGGGACTATGGCTACACCTTC. Protein sequence: CASSPLTWDYGYTF.

This clonotype was counted only a few times. The chain carries TRBV14 and TRBJ1-6; possible D gene TRBD1, 5 bases. With 1 base removed from V and 6 bases from J, the gap between germline ends came to 13 bases. In germline, CDR1 is SGHDN, CDR2 FVKESK. The CDR3 runs 16 residues. The CDR3 region has the DNA TGTGCCAGCAGCCAAGTCGGAGGGAGGGGTAATTCACCCCTCCACTTT. Its translation is CASSQVGGRGNSPLHF.

The table lists this clonotype with many counts. The genes are TRBV12-5 and TRBJ2-7; tentative D call: TRBD1 (6 bases). Germline V gives CDR1 LGHNT, CDR2 FRNRAP. Trimming removed 3 bases from V and 1 base from J, with 13 bases in between. The CDR3 length is 15 residues. CDR3 sequence reads: CASGLQGVSSYEQYF. The DNA for the CDR3 is TGTGCTAGTGGTTTACAGGGCGTTAGTTCCTACGAGCAGTACTTC.

The CDR3: CASSYSGINYEQYF. The CDR3 DNA reads as TGCGCCAGCAGCTATTCAGGAATAAACTACGAGCAGTACTTC. The J gene is TRBJ2-7, the V gene TRBV5-1; D is undetermined. Germline V gene data show CDR1 as SGHRS and CDR2 as YFSETQ. V was pared by 3 bases and J by 3 bases, with 13 bases between. The CDR3 consists of 14 residues. The whole variable domain, remainder taken from reference TRBV5-1 and TRBJ2-7, is KAGVTQTPRYLIKTRGQQVTLSCSPISGHRSVSWYQQTPGQGLQFLFEYFSETQRNKGNFPGRFSGRQFSNSRSEMNVSTLELGDSALYLCASSYSGINYEQYFGPGTRLTVT.

This clonotype occurred many times. In nucleotides, the CDR3 is TGTGCCAGCAACCCGGGACAGGGGTACTATGGCTACACCTTC. Protein product: CASNPGQGYYGYTF. This chain uses TRBV28 with TRBJ1-2; 10 bases align to TRBD1. Germline V gene sequence: CDR1 MDHEN, CDR2 SYDVKM. V lost 7 bases to trimming and J lost 3 bases; unmatched junction nucleotides: 5. The CDR3 runs 14 residues.

This clonotype was observed a handful of times. J is TRBJ2-1 and V is TRBV11-2; D is uncertain. V lost 1 base and J 3 bases, leaving 10 bases between the germline ends. Germline loops: CDR1 SGHAT, CDR2 FQNNGV. The CDR3 has 15 amino acids. The CDR3 protein is CASSLGATLYNEQFF. The CDR3 bases are TGTGCCAGCAGCTTAGGAGCCACCCTCTACAATGAGCAGTTCTTC.